Following are 21 T cell receptor beta chains from one sample sequenced in a study of blood T cell repertoires in COVID-19. Only in-frame clones appear in the TCRdb table, and some are missing; sequencing was by immunoSEQ multiplex PCR. Of about 47,000 clones listed, approximately 85% are singletons. The sequenced sample was peripheral blood. The receptors shown here come from a human donor with acute or convalescent COVID-19. The donor label of this sample is uncertain.

For the CDR3, the DNA is TGTGCCTGGAGCCAACCGGTGGTAGCGGGGGGGCGAGAAGATACGCAGTATTTT. Translating gives CAWSQPVVAGGREDTQYF. The rearrangement links TRBV30 to TRBJ2-3; 11 bases line up with TRBD2. Germline values: CDR1 GTSNPN, CDR2 SVGIG (reference sequence). Trimming cost V 3 bases and J 5 bases; bases outside gene matches: 16. The CDR3 is made up of 18 amino acids.

V and J are TRBV10-2 and TRBJ1-2, with D possibly TRBD1 on 6 matching bases. The length of the CDR3 is 13 residues. Germline V gene sequence: CDR1 WSHSY, CDR2 SAAADI. Trimming removed 3 bases at V and 6 bases at J, with 11 bases between. CDR3 in amino acids: CASSERGSHGYTF. The CDR3 DNA reads as TGCGCCAGCAGTGAAAGGGGGAGTCATGGCTACACCTTC.

This clone has just a few counts. The chain combines TRBV5-4 with TRBJ1-2; TRBD1 is a possible D gene (6 bases). The CDR3 runs 14 residues. CDR1 is SGHNT and CDR2 is YYREEE in the germline V gene (reference sequence). With 0 bases removed from V and 6 bases from J, the gap between germline ends came to 12 bases. In DNA, the CDR3 is TGTGCCAGCAGCTTGGAGGGGGTGAGGCATGGCTACACCTTC. Protein: CASSLEGVRHGYTF.

The chain combines TRBV4-2 with TRBJ2-5; D remains ambiguous. The germline CDR1 and CDR2 sequences are LGHNA and YNFKEQ. The CDR3 consists of 13 residues. V lost 1 base and J lost 2, with 5 bases in between. In nucleotides, the CDR3 is TGTGCCAGCAGCCAAGGACTTCAAGAGACCCAGTACTTC. Its translation: CASSQGLQETQYF.

The chain joins TRBV7-9 to TRBJ2-2, with 9 bases that match TRBD1. CDR3 length equals 14 residues. V lost 5 bases to trimming and J lost 6 bases; unmatched junction nucleotides: 4. From germline, CDR1 is SEHNR and CDR2 FQNEAQ (reference sequence). The CDR3 DNA reads as TGTGCCAGCAGCCAGACAGGGGGTGCCGGGGAGCTGTTTTTT. Amino acids: CASSQTGGAGELFF.

The table lists this clone with a few counts. CDR3 region: CASSRPRGLAGGIISYNEQFF. CDR3 nucleotides: TGTGCCAGCAGCCGCCCTAGAGGACTAGCGGGGGGTATTATCTCCTACAATGAGCAGTTCTTC. The chain combines TRBV13 with TRBJ2-1; 14 bases agree with TRBD2. J gave up 0 bases and V 5 bases, and 15 bases lay outside the gene matches. Germline V gene sequence: CDR1 PRHDT, CDR2 FYEKMQ (reference sequence). This CDR3 spans 21 amino acids.

The chain couples TRBV5-4 to TRBJ2-1, with D possibly matching TRBD2 (5 bases). CDR1 and CDR2 (germline): SGHNT, YYREEE (reference sequence). The V end was cut by 3 bases, the J end by 2 bases, with 24 bases between. The CDR3 is 19 amino acids. The chain's CDR3 is CASSSAWGQAETTYNEQFF. The DNA of the CDR3 is TGTGCCAGCAGCTCCGCCTGGGGTCAAGCGGAGACCACCTACAATGAGCAGTTCTTC. The full variable domain, in which reference TRBV5-4 and TRBJ2-1 provide the parts outside the CDR3, is ETGVTQSPTHLIKTRGQQVTLRCSSQSGHNTVSWYQQALGQGPQFIFQYYREEENGRGNFPPRFSGLQFPNYSSELNVNALELDDSALYLCASSSAWGQAETTYNEQFFGPGTRLTVL.

This chain links TRBV6-2 or TRBV6-3 with TRBJ2-2; 10 bases align to TRBD2. V trimming: 3 bases; J trimming: 8 bases; junction bases outside the gene matches: 12. The CDR3 has 17 amino acids. Germline V CDR1 and CDR2: MNHEY, SVGEGT. CDR3 DNA sequence: TGTGCCAGCAGTTATTTACGTCTAGCGGGAGTACCGGGGGAGCTGTTTTTT. The encoded protein is CASSYLRLAGVPGELFF.

V gene TRBV9 combines with J gene TRBJ2-3; TRBD2 agrees at 10 bases. The CDR3 consists of 16 residues. Germline V gene lookup returns CDR1 SGDLS and CDR2 YYNGEE. J lost 1 base, V lost 0 bases, and 2 bases had no gene match. CDR3 region: CASSVGGTSGTDTQYF. The DNA for the CDR3 is TGTGCCAGCAGCGTAGGGGGGACTAGCGGCACAGATACGCAGTATTTT.

The chain combines TRBV19 with TRBJ2-7, with 7 bases identical to TRBD2. The germline V gene has CDR1 LNHDA and CDR2 SQIVND (reference sequence). The V gene end was trimmed by 10 bases and the J gene end by 3 bases; junction bases not matched to a gene: 6. The CDR3 loop spans 12 amino acids. In nucleotides, the CDR3 is TGTGCCACCCTGGGGGGGGGCTACGAGCAGTACTTC. Translating gives CATLGGGYEQYF.

The V gene is TRBV18, the J gene TRBJ1-2, with TRBD1 identical over 8 bases. The J segment lost 2 bases and the V segment lost 6 bases, leaving 8 bases of the junction unmatched. CDR3 size: 15 residues. Germline CDR1 reads KGHSH; CDR2 reads LQKENI. This chain's CDR3 is CASSPTGTGNYGYTF. Written as DNA, the CDR3 is TGTGCCAGCTCTCCCACCGGGACAGGAAACTATGGCTACACCTTC.

The rearrangement joins TRBV18 to TRBJ1-2; 7 nucleotides agree with TRBD1. V was clipped by 3 bases and J by 6 bases; unmatched bases: 7. This CDR3 comprises 14 residues. The germline V gene encodes CDR1 KGHSH and CDR2 LQKENI. CDR3: CASSPRTGMDGYTF. The CDR3 DNA reads TGTGCCAGCTCACCCCGGACAGGAATGGATGGCTACACCTTC.

The DNA of the CDR3 is TGTGCCAGCAGTTCCCGTCGCGGGCGCAATGAGCAGTTCTTC. Translation gives CASSSRRGRNEQFF. V usage is TRBV28 and J usage is TRBJ2-1; perhaps TRBD2 as D (5 bases). This CDR3 spans 14 amino acids. From germline, CDR1 is MDHEN and CDR2 SYDVKM. V lost 4 bases, J lost 6 bases, and 13 bases lay in between.

The CDR3 here is CASSRQPKDSPLHF. CDR3 nucleotide sequence: TGTGCCAGCAGTCGACAGCCTAAGGATTCACCCCTCCACTTT. The chain joins TRBV6-5 to TRBJ1-6; maybe TRBD1 (5 bases). This CDR3 region has 14 residues. With 5 bases removed from V and 8 bases from J, the gap between germline ends came to 13 bases. Germline V gives CDR1 MNHEY, CDR2 SVGAGI.

The chain combines TRBV7-2 with TRBJ2-1; D possibly corresponds to TRBD2 (6 bases). CDR1 and CDR2 (germline): SGHTA, FQGNSA. The CDR3 loop spans 19 amino acids. The ends were cut back, 5 bases at V and 0 bases at J, with 23 bases in the middle. CDR3 bases: TGTGCCAGCAGCCCCCGGGGAGGAGTAGCCGCTGCCTCCTACAATGAGCAGTTCTTC. It is translated as CASSPRGGVAAASYNEQFF.

The chain combines TRBV19 with TRBJ2-2; D is uncertain. V lost 6 bases and J lost 5, with 13 bases in between. The CDR3 is made up of 14 amino acids. The germline CDR1 and CDR2 sequences are LNHDA and SQIVND (reference sequence). The CDR3 coding sequence is TGTGCCAGTAGACTAACCGTAGAAACCGGGGAGCTGTTTTTT. This codes for CASRLTVETGELFF.

The J gene is TRBJ1-1, the V gene TRBV7-2; perhaps TRBD1 as D (6 bases). Trimming removed 2 bases at V and 4 bases at J, with 17 bases between. In germline, CDR1 is SGHTA, CDR2 FQGNSA. The CDR3 consists of 16 residues. The CDR3 DNA sequence: TGTGCCAGCAGCTTAAGACCACAGGGCTCAGGCACTGAAGCTTTCTTT. Translating gives CASSLRPQGSGTEAFF. Full variable domain (missing parts from reference TRBV7-2 and TRBJ1-1): GAGVSQSPSNKVTEKGKDVELRCDPISGHTALYWYRQSLGQGLEFLIYFQGNSAPDKSGLPSDRFSAERTGGSVSTLTIQRTQQEDSAVYLCASSLRPQGSGTEAFFGQGTRLTVV.

This chain uses TRBV6-5 with TRBJ2-5; 14 positions match TRBD2. V lost 7 bases to trimming and J lost 1 base; unmatched junction nucleotides: 2. The CDR3 loop spans 15 amino acids. Germline values: CDR1 MNHEY, CDR2 SVGAGI. The DNA of the CDR3 is TGTGCCAGCACGGGACTAGCGGGGGCCCAAGAGACCCAGTACTTC. The encoded protein is CASTGLAGAQETQYF.

In its sample, this clone was seen once. V is TRBV30 and J is TRBJ1-6; D ambiguous. This CDR3 is built from 15 residues. Trimming pared 5 bases from V and 10 bases from J, leaving 21 bases between. Looked up from germline, CDR1 is GTSNPN and CDR2 is SVGIG (reference sequence). For the CDR3, the DNA is TGTGCCTGGTCCCTTTGGGGTCTCGGGAACTCACCCCTCCACTTT. Translated: CAWSLWGLGNSPLHF.

The J gene is TRBJ2-1, the V gene TRBV9; tentative D call: TRBD2 (6 bases). V was clipped by 3 bases and J by 7 bases, with 14 bases between them. This CDR3 comprises 14 residues. CDR1 and CDR2 from the germline V gene are SGDLS and YYNGEE. CDR3 sequence reads: CASSALDYKNEQFF. The CDR3 DNA is TGTGCCAGCAGCGCCTTGGACTATAAGAATGAGCAGTTCTTC.

The count of this clone is one. The V call is TRBV19, the J call TRBJ2-4, with TRBD2 matching over 7 bases. V lost 1 base, J lost 4 bases, and 1 base stayed unmatched. This CDR3 contains 14 residues. CDR1 and CDR2 from the germline V gene are LNHDA and SQIVND (reference sequence). CDR3 residues: CASSIAGGKNIQYF. The CDR3 nucleotides are TGTGCCAGTAGTATAGCGGGGGGTAAAAACATTCAGTACTTC.